This record concerns one TCR beta chain sequence. This specimen comes from a study of blood T cell repertoires in COVID-19. As for the study in general: T cells, B-cell-depleted T cells, or PBMCs provided the cDNA or gDNA that served as material.

CDR3 length equals 12 residues. Germline CDR1 SNHLY, CDR2 FYNNEI. Deletions cut 5 bases from V and 0 bases from J, with 5 bases between. In Seattle, patients joined the study during active infection and were tracked longitudinally. Authors' analysis steps: Reference gene primer amplification yielded estimated nucleated cell counts. Generated by immunoSEQ multiplex PCR, the TCRdb table keeps only in-frame clones and is missing some. The DNA gave D and trimming, while V, J and clone size come from that table. The table includes hundreds of thousands of clones, 83% detected once. Sequenced: peripheral blood. The chain combines TRBV2 with TRBJ2-7; D remains ambiguous. This sequence originates from a woman aged 25 to 45 with COVID-19, enrolled during active disease. CDR3 in amino acids: CASSRGSYEQYF. The CDR3 bases are TGTGCCAGCAGTCGAGGCTCCTACGAGCAGTACTTC.